The 20 T cell receptor beta chains below come from one sample, sequenced in a study of memory CD4+ T cells and cytomegalovirus serostatus. Single viable CD3+CD4+CD8-CD45RO+ cells were sorted as the memory CD4+ T cells. Sequencing used immunoSEQ multiplex PCR; TCRdb keeps in-frame clones, though not all of them. The sample records 64,000 or so clones, approximately 80% being singletons. Input material: memory CD4+ T cells from blood. Every receptor here comes from an adult in good health and CMV-seronegative.

The V call is TRBV12-5, the J call TRBJ2-2; D could derive from TRBD1 or TRBD2 (6 bases each). Trimming shortened V by 0 bases and J by 6 bases, and 11 bases separated the two germline ends. The CDR3 totals 15 residues. Germline CDR1 LGHNT, CDR2 FRNRAP. The CDR3 here is CASGLVHREAGELFF. CDR3 sequence (DNA): TGTGCTAGTGGTTTGGTTCACAGGGAGGCCGGGGAGCTGTTTTTT.

V and J are TRBV28 and TRBJ1-2; possible D gene TRBD1, 5 bases. The CDR3 totals 13 residues. V lost 5 bases and J lost 4, with 11 bases in between. Germline-derived CDR1 and CDR2 are MDHEN and SYDVKM. The CDR3 nucleotides are TGTGCCAGCAGTCCCGGACAAACCTATGGCTACACCTTC. This encodes CASSPGQTYGYTF.

V usage is TRBV4-2 and J usage is TRBJ1-1; D is uncertain. The V end was cut by 4 bases, the J end by 11 bases, with 17 bases between. The CDR3 totals 13 residues. Germline CDR1 is LGHNA and CDR2 is YNFKEQ. Here the CDR3 DNA reads TGTGCCAGCAGCCGCAATGGTGAGGCAGAGGCTTTCTTT. Translating gives CASSRNGEAEAFF.

This chain joins TRBV7-9 and TRBJ2-3; D may be TRBD2 (5 bases). V was clipped by 5 bases and J by 2 bases, with 17 bases between them. CDR1 is SEHNR and CDR2 is FQNEAQ in the germline V gene (reference sequence). The CDR3 spans 16 residues. The CDR3 sequence is CASSPSRGTYTDTQYF. CDR3 coding DNA: TGTGCCAGCAGCCCGTCCCGGGGAACCTACACAGATACGCAGTATTTT.

The chain uses TRBV5-6 and TRBJ2-1; D is perhaps TRBD1 (6 bases). V was clipped by 3 bases and J by 0 bases, with 13 bases between them. The CDR3 loop spans 16 amino acids. CDR1 is SGHDT, CDR2 YYEEEE, per germline. The CDR3, as DNA: TGTGCCAGCAGCTCCATACAGGGAAGCTCCTACAATGAGCAGTTCTTC. The encoded protein is CASSSIQGSSYNEQFF.

The chain carries TRBV30 and TRBJ1-1; D is uncertain. The V gene's germline CDR1 is GTSNPN and CDR2 SVGIG (reference sequence). The V end was cut by 0 bases, the J end by 9 bases, with 14 bases between. This CDR3 has 13 residues. CDR3 DNA sequence: TGTGCCTGGAGTGTAGGTTCTGGGCGAAAAGCTTTCTTT. This gives the protein CAWSVGSGRKAFF.

The chain employs TRBV4-3 and TRBJ2-2; 7 bases fit TRBD1. Germline V lookup: CDR1 LGHNA, CDR2 YSLEER. This CDR3 contains 15 residues. V shed 3 bases and J 0 bases; nucleotides not matched to a gene: 1. CDR3 DNA sequence: TGCGCCAGCAGCCAGGGACAGACGAACACCGGGGAGCTGTTTTTT. Translation: CASSQGQTNTGELFF.

The rearrangement joins TRBV28 to TRBJ2-4; no firm D call. V dropped 7 bases and J dropped 0 bases, with 13 bases sitting between them. The CDR3 covers 15 residues. Per the germline V gene, CDR1 is MDHEN and CDR2 is SYDVKM. CDR3 coding DNA: TGTGCCAGCACCTCGGGTGGAGTAGCCAAAAACATTCAGTACTTC. Translation gives CASTSGGVAKNIQYF.

This sequence joins TRBV2 and TRBJ1-5; a possible D gene is TRBD1 (5 bases). The V end lost 4 bases, the J end lost 4 bases, and 11 bases lay between the germline ends. Germline assignment: CDR1 SNHLY and CDR2 FYNNEI. This CDR3 is 14 amino acids long. CDR3 coding DNA: TGTGCCAGCAGTGGGGGCAGGGTGAATCAGCCCCAGCATTTT. Translated, it gives CASSGGRVNQPQHF. The whole variable domain, filled in from reference TRBV2 and TRBJ1-5, reads EPEVTQTPSHQVTQMGQEVILRCVPISNHLYFYWYRQILGQKVEFLVSFYNNEISEKSEIFDDQFSVERPDGSNFTLKIRSTKLEDSAMYFCASSGGRVNQPQHFGDGTRLSIL.

The V gene is TRBV2, the J gene TRBJ2-2; no clear D gene. Germline V lookup: CDR1 SNHLY, CDR2 FYNNEI. V was cut by 6 bases and J by 7 bases, with 9 bases left in between. This CDR3 has 12 amino acids. CDR3 residues: CASRIVSGELFF. CDR3 bases: TGTGCCAGCAGGATTGTTAGCGGGGAGCTGTTTTTT.

The chain couples TRBV6-1 to TRBJ1-2; D gene ambiguous. The CDR3 is 14 residues long. V gave up 2 bases and J gave up 4 bases, with 11 bases separating them. CDR1 and CDR2 from the germline V gene are MNHNS and SASEGT. The CDR3 DNA reads as TGTGCCAGCAGTGAACTCGGGGTCGGCTATGGCTACACCTTC. Its protein product is CASSELGVGYGYTF.

The chain employs TRBV30 and TRBJ2-3; 11 bases are shared with TRBD1. V lost 0 bases and J lost 4; bases outside the gene matches: 6. This CDR3 region has 16 residues. In germline, CDR1 is GTSNPN, CDR2 SVGIG (reference sequence). CDR3 coding DNA: TGTGCCTGGAGTGTATGGGACAGGGGGTTACCAGATACGCAGTATTTT. This gives the protein CAWSVWDRGLPDTQYF.

The genes are TRBV2 and TRBJ1-2; D might be TRBD1 (5 bases). V dropped 3 bases and J dropped 1 base, with 18 bases sitting between them. Germline V gene sequence: CDR1 SNHLY, CDR2 FYNNEI. This CDR3 has 17 residues. CDR3 amino acids: CASSDLGFTGFNYGYTF. For the CDR3, the DNA is TGTGCCAGCAGTGATTTAGGGTTTACAGGATTTAACTATGGCTACACCTTC.

V gene TRBV11-3 combines with J gene TRBJ2-1; 8 bases are shared with TRBD2. The CDR3 extends over 15 amino acids. V shed 2 bases and J 5 bases; nucleotides not matched to a gene: 5. Germline loops: CDR1 SGHNT, CDR2 YENEEA. The CDR3 DNA is TGTGCCAGCAGCTTAAGCGGGAGTCAGGACAATGAGCAGTTCTTC. Translation gives CASSLSGSQDNEQFF.

This sequence joins TRBV27 and TRBJ2-2; D gene uncertain. CDR3 size: 13 residues. Germline V gives CDR1 MNHEY, CDR2 SMNVEV (reference sequence). V lost 3 bases to trimming and J lost 7 bases, with 9 bases between them. CDR3: CASSLPQVGELFF. The CDR3 bases are TGTGCCAGCAGTTTGCCCCAGGTCGGGGAGCTGTTTTTT.

V is TRBV6-5 and J is TRBJ1-5; D is unclear. CDR1 is MNHEY, CDR2 SVGAGI, per germline. There are 13 residues in the CDR3. V gave up 6 bases and J gave up 2 bases, with 8 bases separating them. The CDR3 region has the DNA TGTGCCAGCAGGGGCGCGGGCAATCAGCCCCAGCATTTT. Its protein product is CASRGAGNQPQHF.

This rearrangement joins TRBV29-1 to TRBJ2-7; D remains ambiguous. This CDR3 region has 11 residues. The germline V and J ends were trimmed by 0 bases and 3 bases, with 3 bases remaining between them. Germline CDR1 and CDR2: SQVTM and ANQGSEA. The CDR3 region has the DNA TGCAGCGTTGAAGAGTTCTACGAGCAGTACTTC. It specifies CSVEEFYEQYF.

The chain joins TRBV5-1 to TRBJ2-6; TRBD1 matches at 8 bases. Germline CDR1 reads SGHRS; CDR2 reads YFSETQ. This CDR3 region has 18 residues. With V trimmed by 0 bases and J by 4 bases, 9 bases remained unmatched. The CDR3 is CASSLAAGQASGANVLTF. The CDR3 DNA is TGCGCCAGCAGCTTGGCCGCGGGACAGGCTAGCGGGGCCAACGTCCTGACTTTC.

The genes are TRBV7-9 and TRBJ1-2; 11 positions match TRBD1. CDR1 SEHNR and CDR2 FQNEAQ come from the germline V gene (reference sequence). The J segment lost 6 bases and the V segment lost 7 bases, leaving 10 bases of the junction unmatched. The CDR3 totals 15 residues. The DNA for the CDR3 is TGTGCCAGCACCTGGACAGGGGGCTTTTATAATGGCTACACCTTC. This translates into CASTWTGGFYNGYTF.

The V call is TRBV21-1, the J call TRBJ2-2; the table's D call, TRBD1, was not checked against the DNA. TRBV21-1 is termed a pseudogene. CDR3 length: 16 amino acids. In nucleotides, the CDR3 is TGTGCCAGCGTCGCCGGTAAGACAGGGGGAAAGGGGGAGCTGTTTTTT. It is translated as CASVAGKTGGKGELFF.